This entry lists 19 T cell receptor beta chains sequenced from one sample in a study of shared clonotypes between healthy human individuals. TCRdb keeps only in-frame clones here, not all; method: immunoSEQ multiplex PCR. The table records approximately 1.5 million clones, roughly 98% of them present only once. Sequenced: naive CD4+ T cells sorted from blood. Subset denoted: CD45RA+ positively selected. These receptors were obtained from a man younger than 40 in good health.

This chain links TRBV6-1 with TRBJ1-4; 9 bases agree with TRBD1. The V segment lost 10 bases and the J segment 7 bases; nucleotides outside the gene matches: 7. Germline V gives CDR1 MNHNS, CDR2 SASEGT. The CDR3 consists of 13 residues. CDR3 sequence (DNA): TGTGCCACCACAGGGGGCTGGGGTGAAAAACTGTTTTTT. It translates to CATTGGWGEKLFF.

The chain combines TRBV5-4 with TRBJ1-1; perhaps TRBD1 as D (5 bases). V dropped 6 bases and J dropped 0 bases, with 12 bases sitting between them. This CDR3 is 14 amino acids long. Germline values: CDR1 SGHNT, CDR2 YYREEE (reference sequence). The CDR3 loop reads CASKVEGMNTEAFF. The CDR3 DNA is TGTGCCAGCAAGGTAGAGGGGATGAACACTGAAGCTTTCTTT.

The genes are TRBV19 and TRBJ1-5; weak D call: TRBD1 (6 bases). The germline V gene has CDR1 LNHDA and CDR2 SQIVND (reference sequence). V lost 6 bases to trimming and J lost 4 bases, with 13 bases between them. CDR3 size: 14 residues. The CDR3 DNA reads TGTGCCAGTAGAGGGACGGGGACAAATCAGCCCCAGCATTTT. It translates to CASRGTGTNQPQHF.

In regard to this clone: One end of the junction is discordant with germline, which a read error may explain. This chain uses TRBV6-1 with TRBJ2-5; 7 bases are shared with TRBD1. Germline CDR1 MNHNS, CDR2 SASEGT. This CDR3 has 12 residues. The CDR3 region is CASRDRNSGYDF. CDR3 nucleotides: TGTGCCAGCAGGGACAGGAACTCCGGATATGACTTC.

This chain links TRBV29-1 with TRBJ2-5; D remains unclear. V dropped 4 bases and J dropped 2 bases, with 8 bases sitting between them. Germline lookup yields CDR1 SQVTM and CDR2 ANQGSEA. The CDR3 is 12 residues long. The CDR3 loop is CSVVKPQETQYF. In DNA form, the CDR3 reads TGCAGCGTTGTGAAACCACAAGAGACCCAGTACTTC.

This chain's CDR3 is CASSTLAGGYNEQFF. The CDR3 nucleotides read TGCGCCAGCAGCACCCTAGCGGGAGGTTACAATGAGCAGTTCTTC. The V gene is TRBV5-1, the J gene TRBJ2-1, with 11 bases aligning to TRBD2. Germline CDR1 and CDR2: SGHRS and YFSETQ. There are 15 residues in the CDR3. The V gene end was trimmed by 4 bases and the J gene end by 4 bases; junction bases not matched to a gene: 4.

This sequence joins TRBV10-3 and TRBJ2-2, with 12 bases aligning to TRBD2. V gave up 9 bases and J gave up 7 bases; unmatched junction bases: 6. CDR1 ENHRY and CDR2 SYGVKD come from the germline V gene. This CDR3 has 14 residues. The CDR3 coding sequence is TGTGCCATGAGTCCGGGACTAGCGGGCGGGGAGCTGTTTTTT. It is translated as CAMSPGLAGGELFF.

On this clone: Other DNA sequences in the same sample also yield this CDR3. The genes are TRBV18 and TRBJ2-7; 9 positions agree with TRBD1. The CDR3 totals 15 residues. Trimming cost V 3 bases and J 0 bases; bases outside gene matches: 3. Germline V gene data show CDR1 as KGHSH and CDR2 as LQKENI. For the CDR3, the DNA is TGTGCCAGCTCACCTCAACAGGGGGCCTCCTACGAGCAGTACTTC. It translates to CASSPQQGASYEQYF. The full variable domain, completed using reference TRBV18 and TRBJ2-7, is NAGVMQNPRHLVRRRGQEARLRCSPMKGHSHVYWYRQLPEEGLKFMVYLQKENIIDESGMPKERFSAEFPKEGPSILRIQQVVRGDSAAYFCASSPQQGASYEQYFGPGTRLTVT.

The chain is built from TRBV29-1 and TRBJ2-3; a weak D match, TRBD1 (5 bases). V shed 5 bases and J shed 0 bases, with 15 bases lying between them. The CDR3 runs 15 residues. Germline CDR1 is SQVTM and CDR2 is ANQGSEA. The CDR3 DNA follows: TGCAGCGTTTTTCAGGGAACTTCTAGCACAGATACGCAGTATTTT. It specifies CSVFQGTSSTDTQYF.

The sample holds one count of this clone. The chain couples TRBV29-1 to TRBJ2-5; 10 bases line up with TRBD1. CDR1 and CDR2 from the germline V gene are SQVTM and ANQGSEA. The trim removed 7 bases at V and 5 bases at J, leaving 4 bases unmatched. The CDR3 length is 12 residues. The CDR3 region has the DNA TGCAGCGGACGACAGGGGGCGGAGACCCAGTACTTC. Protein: CSGRQGAETQYF.

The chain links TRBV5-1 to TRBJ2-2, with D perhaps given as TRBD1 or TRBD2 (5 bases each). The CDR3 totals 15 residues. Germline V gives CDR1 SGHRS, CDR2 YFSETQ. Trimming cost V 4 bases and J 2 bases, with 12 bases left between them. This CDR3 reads CASSIGTLNTGELFF. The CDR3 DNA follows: TGCGCCAGCAGCATAGGGACCTTAAACACCGGGGAGCTGTTTTTT.

CDR3 residues: CASSLTASGRGLGGELFF. CDR3 DNA sequence: TGTGCCAGCAGCTTAACGGCTAGCGGGAGAGGGTTGGGCGGGGAGCTGTTTTTT. The J gene is TRBJ2-2, the V gene TRBV11-2; 10 positions match TRBD2. Trimming took 2 bases from V and 7 from J; bases not matched to a gene: 13. CDR1 SGHAT and CDR2 FQNNGV come from the germline V gene. This CDR3 spans 18 amino acids.

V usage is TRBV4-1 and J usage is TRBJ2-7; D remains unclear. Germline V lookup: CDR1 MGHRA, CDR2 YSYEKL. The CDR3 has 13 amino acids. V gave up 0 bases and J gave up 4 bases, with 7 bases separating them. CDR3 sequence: CASSQERSYEQYF. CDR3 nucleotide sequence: TGCGCCAGCAGCCAAGAAAGGAGTTACGAGCAGTACTTC.

Written as DNA, the CDR3 is TGTGCCAGCAGCTTAGCAAGGACAGAATATGGCTACACCTTC. This gives the protein CASSLARTEYGYTF. The chain recombines TRBV7-2 with TRBJ1-2; D perhaps matches TRBD1 (6 bases). CDR1 SGHTA and CDR2 FQGNSA come from the germline V gene. The CDR3 length is 14 residues. V was pared by 0 bases and J by 5 bases, with 10 bases between.

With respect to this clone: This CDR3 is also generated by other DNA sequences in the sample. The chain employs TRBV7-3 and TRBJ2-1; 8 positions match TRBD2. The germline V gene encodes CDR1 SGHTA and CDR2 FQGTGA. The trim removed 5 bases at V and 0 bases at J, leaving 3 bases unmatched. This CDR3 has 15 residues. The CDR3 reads CASSPTSGSYNEQFF. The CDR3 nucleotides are TGTGCCAGCAGCCCAACTAGCGGCTCCTACAATGAGCAGTTCTTC.

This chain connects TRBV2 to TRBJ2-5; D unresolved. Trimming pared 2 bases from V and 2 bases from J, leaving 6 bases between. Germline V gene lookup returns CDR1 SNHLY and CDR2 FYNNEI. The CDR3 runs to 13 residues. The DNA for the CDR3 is TGTGCCAGCAGTGAATTCCGTCAAGAGACCCAGTACTTC. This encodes CASSEFRQETQYF.

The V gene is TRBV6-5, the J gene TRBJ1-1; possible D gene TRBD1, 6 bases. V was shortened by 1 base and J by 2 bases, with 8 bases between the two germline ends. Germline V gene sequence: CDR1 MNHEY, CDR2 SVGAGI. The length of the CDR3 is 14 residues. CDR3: CASSYFGTNTEAFF. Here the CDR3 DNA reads TGTGCCAGCAGTTACTTTGGGACAAACACTGAAGCTTTCTTT.

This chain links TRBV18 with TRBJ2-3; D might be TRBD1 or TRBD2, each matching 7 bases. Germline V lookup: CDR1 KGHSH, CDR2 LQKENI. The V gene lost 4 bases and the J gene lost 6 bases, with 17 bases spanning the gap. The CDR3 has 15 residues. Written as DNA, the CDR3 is TGTGCCAGCTCACTTCGACAGGGAGGGGAGGATACGCAGTATTTT. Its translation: CASSLRQGGEDTQYF.

The CDR3 spells CASRRGGEANEKLFF. CDR3 bases: TGTGCCAGCAGGCGCGGAGGGGAAGCTAATGAAAAACTGTTTTTT. The rearrangement joins TRBV5-4 to TRBJ1-4; possible D gene TRBD1, 5 bases. Germline V gene data show CDR1 as SGHNT and CDR2 as YYREEE (reference sequence). V gave up 5 bases and J gave up 3 bases, with 14 bases separating them. The CDR3 has 15 residues.